This note documents a single TCR beta chain sequence. The data originate from a study of blood T cell repertoires in COVID-19. Study-level information: Spain, Italy and the United States supplied samples that represented acute and convalescent COVID-19. PBMCs, B-cell-depleted T cells, or T cells were the source of the cDNA or gDNA that made up the material.

As originally analysed: It was from reference gene primer amplification that nucleated cell counts were estimated. The protocol was immunoSEQ multiplex PCR, while the TCRdb copy is restricted to in-frame clones and leaves out a portion. Clonal size and the V and J genes are those of that table, whereas D and trimming came from the DNA. In the table there are approximately 190,000 clones, 84% of which are singletons. Trimming at V came to 5 bases and at J to 4 bases, leaving 5 bases not matched to a gene. Germline V gene sequence: CDR1 MNHEY, CDR2 SVGEGT. The CDR3 loop spans 13 amino acids. This sequence was found in a woman in her 70s with active or convalescent COVID-19. Sample: peripheral blood. The chain joins TRBV6-2 or TRBV6-3 to TRBJ2-7, with TRBD1 matching 7 bases. The DNA for the CDR3 is TGTGCCAGCAGTAACAGGGGATTGTACGAGCAGTACTTC. The encoded protein is CASSNRGLYEQYF.